Following are 25 T cell receptor beta chains from one sample sequenced in a study of post-analysis software for immune sequencing data (dated by TCRdb to the mid-2010s). The library was built by means of PCR. For sequencing, an Illumina HiSeq 2500 was employed. To reduce PCR and sequencing biases, unique molecular identifiers were incorporated into the TCR beta cDNA libraries. In-frame beta chains were kept once TCRdb had trimmed the public reads at Q25 with fastp and called clones with MiXCR. Each CDR3 protein gets just one entry, which takes the most common genes and DNA from the rows behind it. Counted in this sample were about 500,000 distinct CDR3 sequences; 45% of them appeared once. The top ten hold over 10% of the sample. Results and caveats for the whole study, not just this receptor: Significantly higher frequencies in patients than in controls were found for five or six TRBV segments, including TRBV5-6, TRBV5-1 and TRBV20-1.

Their target antigens are unknown. Sequencing used blood. These receptors were collected from a girl under 18 with multiple sclerosis.

The chain combines TRBV9 with TRBJ2-7, with D tentatively TRBD2 (5 bases). V dropped 5 bases and J dropped 0 bases, with 9 bases sitting between them. This CDR3 is 13 amino acids long. Germline-derived CDR1 and CDR2 are SGDLS and YYNGEE. The CDR3 DNA reads as TGTGCCAGCAGGGAGGACTCCTCCTACGAGCAGTACTTC. It is translated as CASREDSSYEQYF.

This clonotype has only a few counts. The rearrangement joins TRBV20-1 to TRBJ1-1; TRBD1 agrees at 11 bases. This CDR3 has 12 residues. CDR1 and CDR2 (germline): DFQATT, SNEGSKA (reference sequence). The CDR3 spells CRGGQGVTEAFF. CDR3 nucleotides: TGCAGGGGGGGACAGGGGGTAACTGAAGCTTTCTTT.

V gene TRBV7-9 combines with J gene TRBJ2-7, with TRBD2 as a possible D gene (5 bases). Germline V gene lookup returns CDR1 SEHNR and CDR2 FQNEAQ (reference sequence). CDR3 length equals 12 residues. V was trimmed by 4 bases and J by 3 bases, leaving 7 bases between them. The CDR3 nucleotides read TGTGCCAGCAGCTCCCGGGACTACGAGCAGTACTTC. Protein sequence: CASSSRDYEQYF.

The chain recombines TRBV20-1 with TRBJ1-5; the D is unclear. This CDR3 spans 15 amino acids. Germline V gene sequence: CDR1 DFQATT, CDR2 SNEGSKA (reference sequence). Trimming took 1 base from V and 0 from J, leaving 10 bases between them. CDR3 in amino acids: CSARAFDCSNQPQHF. The CDR3 DNA sequence: TGCAGTGCTAGAGCCTTTGATTGTAGCAATCAGCCCCAGCATTTT.

A few counts support this clonotype. V gene TRBV29-1 combines with J gene TRBJ2-7; TRBD2 matches 11 bases. This CDR3 has 15 amino acids. CDR1 is SQVTM and CDR2 is ANQGSEA in the germline V gene. V was clipped by 4 bases and J by 3 bases; unmatched bases: 8. CDR3: CSVVSGTSGFYEQYF. DNA for the CDR3: TGCAGCGTTGTAAGCGGGACTAGCGGATTCTACGAGCAGTACTTC.

CDR3 bases: TGCGCCAGCAGCGGACGAGAAGACGGGTCCTACGAGCAGTACTTC. This gives the protein CASSGREDGSYEQYF. The chain carries TRBV4-1 and TRBJ2-7; D call uncertain. This CDR3 region has 15 residues. Germline CDR1 is MGHRA and CDR2 is YSYEKL. The V and J ends lost 5 bases and 1 base respectively, with 15 bases between them.

This clonotype was detected only a few times. This sequence joins TRBV20-1 and TRBJ2-3; the match to TRBD2 covers 7 bases. This CDR3 is 12 amino acids long. V dropped 7 bases and J dropped 2; count of bases not matched to a gene: 3. The V gene's germline CDR1 is DFQATT and CDR2 SNEGSKA (reference sequence). CDR3 sequence: CSGLADTDTQYF. The CDR3 DNA reads as TGCAGTGGGCTAGCGGACACAGATACGCAGTATTTT.

This clonotype occurred a few times. The rearrangement joins TRBV28 to TRBJ2-5; D ambiguous. V was pared by 5 bases and J by 2 bases, with 12 bases between. This CDR3 is built from 14 residues. Germline values: CDR1 MDHEN, CDR2 SYDVKM. Written as DNA, the CDR3 is TGTGCCAGCAGTAGGGTCAGTGTTCAAGAGACCCAGTACTTC. Protein sequence: CASSRVSVQETQYF.

The chain carries TRBV7-3 and TRBJ2-1, with D tentatively TRBD2 (6 bases). The CDR3 runs 14 residues. Germline values: CDR1 SGHTA, CDR2 FQGTGA. The V and J ends lost 2 bases and 8 bases respectively, with 13 bases between them. This CDR3 reads CASSLAPGGDEQFF. CDR3 sequence (DNA): TGTGCCAGCAGCTTAGCCCCTGGAGGGGATGAGCAGTTCTTC.

The rearrangement links TRBV19 to TRBJ2-5; 8 bases match TRBD1. V was pared by 7 bases and J by 1 base, with 5 bases of the junction left unmatched. The CDR3 sequence is 14 residues long. Germline CDR1 LNHDA, CDR2 SQIVND (reference sequence). The CDR3 DNA sequence: TGTGCCAGTACCACGGGACAGGCCCAAGAGACCCAGTACTTC. This codes for CASTTGQAQETQYF.

The chain joins TRBV7-3 to TRBJ1-1; D unclear. V shed 1 base and J shed 4 bases, with 16 bases lying between them. The germline V gene has CDR1 SGHTA and CDR2 FQGTGA. The CDR3 is made up of 16 amino acids. The CDR3 DNA follows: TGTGCCAGCAGCTTAAATGGCGGGGATCTCGCCACTGAAGCTTTCTTT. Its translation: CASSLNGGDLATEAFF.

A few counts support this clonotype. The chain carries TRBV5-1 and TRBJ1-1, with 7 bases that match TRBD1. Trimming cost V 6 bases and J 6 bases; bases outside gene matches: 8. Per the germline V gene, CDR1 is SGHRS and CDR2 is YFSETQ. The CDR3 sequence is 13 residues long. The chain's CDR3 is CASTTGKPAEAFF. CDR3 DNA sequence: TGCGCCAGCACGACAGGGAAACCTGCTGAAGCTTTCTTT.

This clonotype was detected ten times or more. The rearrangement links TRBV5-8 to TRBJ1-2, with 7 bases matching TRBD1. CDR3 length equals 14 residues. J lost 8 bases, V lost 0 bases, and 7 bases had no gene match. Looked up from germline, CDR1 is SGHTS and CDR2 is YDEGEE. In DNA form, the CDR3 reads TGTGCCAGCAGCTTGGCGCAGGGGGAGAAAGGCTACACCTTC. Translated: CASSLAQGEKGYTF.

V gene TRBV5-1 combines with J gene TRBJ1-2; D is perhaps TRBD1 (5 bases). This CDR3 has 15 amino acids. Germline V gives CDR1 SGHRS, CDR2 YFSETQ. V was pared by 4 bases and J by 0 bases, with 13 bases between. The CDR3 reads CASSPTGKANYGYTF. For the CDR3, the DNA is TGCGCCAGCAGCCCTACAGGAAAAGCTAACTATGGCTACACCTTC. Variable domain in full (rest from reference TRBV5-1 and TRBJ1-2): KAGVTQTPRYLIKTRGQQVTLSCSPISGHRSVSWYQQTPGQGLQFLFEYFSETQRNKGNFPGRFSGRQFSNSRSEMNVSTLELGDSALYLCASSPTGKANYGYTFGSGTRLTVV.

The rearrangement links TRBV29-1 to TRBJ2-3; no firm D call. V gave up 3 bases and J gave up 4 bases, with 8 bases separating them. Germline V lookup: CDR1 SQVTM, CDR2 ANQGSEA. This CDR3 contains 12 residues. In nucleotides, the CDR3 is TGCAGCGTTGAGGGCCGTGCAGATACGCAGTATTTT. It specifies CSVEGRADTQYF.

The V gene is TRBV24-1, the J gene TRBJ1-5, with D uncertain. The CDR3 has 16 amino acids. The germline gives CDR1 KGHDR, CDR2 SFDVKD. The germline V and J ends were trimmed by 4 bases and 3 bases, with 15 bases remaining between them. The CDR3 nucleotides are TGTGCCACCAGTGACCGCCATGCGGGTTCCAATCAGCCCCAGCATTTT. This sequence encodes CATSDRHAGSNQPQHF.

The chain is built from TRBV28 and TRBJ2-3; 9 nucleotides agree with TRBD2. The V segment lost 3 bases and the J segment 7 bases; nucleotides outside the gene matches: 8. This CDR3 is 15 amino acids long. CDR1 is MDHEN and CDR2 is SYDVKM in the germline V gene. CDR3 DNA sequence: TGTGCCAGCAGTTTTTCGACTAGCGGCCGGCATACGCAGTATTTT. Protein sequence: CASSFSTSGRHTQYF.

This clonotype was detected only a few times. This chain's CDR3 is CSATLRGQYF. The CDR3 region has the DNA TGCAGTGCCACCCTACGAGGGCAGTACTTC. This chain connects TRBV20-1 to TRBJ2-7; D not certain. Trimming took 6 bases from V and 9 from J, leaving 12 bases between them. The CDR3 has 10 amino acids. Germline V gives CDR1 DFQATT, CDR2 SNEGSKA (reference sequence).

V and J are TRBV28 and TRBJ2-4; D might be TRBD1 (6 bases). The CDR3 runs to 15 residues. The ends were cut back, 1 base at V and 3 bases at J, with 10 bases in the middle. Germline CDR1 and CDR2: MDHEN and SYDVKM. The CDR3 DNA is TGTGCCAGCAGTTTATTGGCAGGGGACAAAAACATTCAGTACTTC. This sequence encodes CASSLLAGDKNIQYF.

The chain combines TRBV4-2 with TRBJ2-1; TRBD1 agrees at 7 bases. V lost 0 bases and J lost 4; bases outside the gene matches: 6. Germline V lookup: CDR1 LGHNA, CDR2 YNFKEQ. This CDR3 contains 16 residues. The CDR3 loop is CASSQDRGGAYNEQFF. CDR3 in DNA: TGTGCCAGCAGCCAAGATAGAGGGGGCGCTTACAATGAGCAGTTCTTC.

As to this clonotype: The junction departs from the called germline gene at one end, perhaps through a read error. The rearrangement joins TRBV20-1 to TRBJ2-3; TRBD2 matches at 10 bases. The CDR3 has 18 amino acids. Germline V CDR1 and CDR2: DFQATT, SNEGSKA (reference sequence). CDR3 amino acids: CGARGREREGMRTDTQYF. In nucleotides, the CDR3 is TGCGGTGCCCGAGGGAGGGAGCGGGAGGGCATGCGCACAGATACGCAGTATTTT.

V usage is TRBV4-3 and J usage is TRBJ2-1; D gene unclear. The V and J ends lost 0 bases and 0 bases respectively, with 15 bases between them. Germline V CDR1 and CDR2: LGHNA, YSLEER. The CDR3 is made up of 18 amino acids. The CDR3 DNA sequence: TGCGCCAGCAGCCAAGATCCGGCGCGGCAGGTCTCCTACAATGAGCAGTTCTTC. Protein: CASSQDPARQVSYNEQFF.

The rearrangement uses TRBV6-5 and TRBJ1-1, with unresolved D. The CDR3 is made up of 11 amino acids. Germline loops: CDR1 MNHEY, CDR2 SVGAGI. V was clipped by 5 bases and J by 9 bases, with 10 bases between them. CDR3 sequence reads: CASSRQDQAFF. The CDR3, as DNA: TGTGCCAGCAGTAGACAAGATCAAGCTTTCTTT.

This chain links TRBV29-1 with TRBJ2-1, with D possibly being TRBD2 (6 bases). Trimming shortened V by 4 bases and J by 5 bases, and 18 bases separated the two germline ends. Germline V CDR1 and CDR2: SQVTM, ANQGSEA. The CDR3 runs 15 residues. CDR3 loop: CSVGLGLASHNEQFF. DNA of the CDR3: TGCAGCGTTGGATTAGGGCTAGCGTCCCACAATGAGCAGTTCTTC.

V and J are TRBV28 and TRBJ2-1; 11 bases map to TRBD2. The CDR3 covers 15 residues. Germline V gives CDR1 MDHEN, CDR2 SYDVKM. V dropped 5 bases and J dropped 4; count of bases not matched to a gene: 4. In nucleotides, the CDR3 is TGTGCCAGCAGTCTTAGCGGGGGGGAGTACAATGAGCAGTTCTTC. This codes for CASSLSGGEYNEQFF.